A selection of T cell receptor beta chains follows, all from one sample in a study of early T cells in non-severe SARS-CoV-2 infection. TCRdb independently ran MiXCR on the 5' RACE reads; one entry per CDR3 protein. The table records some 110,000 distinct CDR3 sequences, 14% to 15% of them present only once. Sequenced sample: whole blood. Source of these receptors: an adult who was a healthcare worker with PCR-confirmed SARS-CoV-2 infection or an uninfected control (not recorded which). Both conserved end residues are part of each CDR3. A D gene is named only where the DNA matches it firmly.

d_call: TRBD2; v_call: TRBV7-6; j_call: TRBJ2-1; cdr3_aa: CASSLAAGAYNEQFF
d_call: -; v_call: TRBV7-2; j_call: TRBJ2-7; cdr3_aa: CASSPRRTSYEQYF
d_call: -; v_call: TRBV27; j_call: TRBJ2-7; cdr3_aa: CASSLVPPDSYEQYF
d_call: -; v_call: TRBV9; j_call: TRBJ1-6; cdr3_aa: CASSDTGNSPLHF
d_call: TRBD1; v_call: TRBV20-1; j_call: TRBJ2-7; cdr3_aa: CSAGTGTYEQYF
d_call: TRBD1; v_call: TRBV20-1; j_call: TRBJ1-6; cdr3_aa: CSAQQGESGSSPLHF
d_call: TRBD1; v_call: TRBV12-3/TRBV12-4; j_call: TRBJ1-5; cdr3_aa: CASTNGGGGNQPQHF
d_call: -; v_call: TRBV6-6; j_call: TRBJ2-5; cdr3_aa: CASSSRRVGQETQYF
d_call: -; v_call: TRBV11-2; j_call: TRBJ2-3; cdr3_aa: CASRVWGLSTDTQYF
d_call: -; v_call: TRBV6-1; j_call: TRBJ2-3; cdr3_aa: CASFAQGGDTQYF
d_call: -; v_call: TRBV11-2; j_call: TRBJ1-1; cdr3_aa: CASSPSRMAFF
d_call: -; v_call: TRBV14; j_call: TRBJ2-4; cdr3_aa: CASSQVHIQYF
d_call: -; v_call: TRBV20-1; j_call: TRBJ2-1; cdr3_aa: CSARGQGLPYNEQFF
d_call: -; v_call: TRBV11-2; j_call: TRBJ2-5; cdr3_aa: CASSLESHGGTQYF
d_call: -; v_call: TRBV6-5; j_call: TRBJ1-2; cdr3_aa: CASSPFGGNYGYTF
d_call: TRBD1; v_call: TRBV4-1; j_call: TRBJ2-7; cdr3_aa: CASSQGQGSYEQYF
d_call: -; v_call: TRBV7-9; j_call: TRBJ2-3; cdr3_aa: CASSLSTGTSLGQYF
d_call: -; v_call: TRBV6-2/TRBV6-3; j_call: TRBJ1-1; cdr3_aa: CASRPLLGRGGTEAFF
d_call: -; v_call: TRBV11-2; j_call: TRBJ2-2; cdr3_aa: CASSLSQIETGELFF
d_call: TRBD1; v_call: TRBV4-1; j_call: TRBJ1-2; cdr3_aa: CASSPGQDRYYGYTF
d_call: -; v_call: TRBV10-2; j_call: TRBJ2-2; cdr3_aa: CASSGGYTGELFF
d_call: TRBD1; v_call: TRBV11-2; j_call: TRBJ1-1; cdr3_aa: CASRTGRGQGGNTEAFF
d_call: -; v_call: TRBV2; j_call: TRBJ2-1; cdr3_aa: CASRKDSYNEQFF
d_call: -; v_call: TRBV14; j_call: TRBJ2-3; cdr3_aa: CASSQDFLSALVTDTQYF
d_call: -; v_call: TRBV6-5; j_call: TRBJ2-7; cdr3_aa: CASSPTGSGYYEQYF
d_call: -; v_call: TRBV29-1; j_call: TRBJ2-5; cdr3_aa: CSVSLGFQETQYF
d_call: TRBD2; v_call: TRBV9; j_call: TRBJ2-1; cdr3_aa: CASSPESGVSSYNEQFF
d_call: -; v_call: TRBV5-1; j_call: TRBJ2-4; cdr3_aa: CASSLDSIIQYF
d_call: -; v_call: TRBV10-3; j_call: TRBJ1-4; cdr3_aa: CAISPDLEKLFF
d_call: -; v_call: TRBV12-3/TRBV12-4; j_call: TRBJ2-1; cdr3_aa: CASAPSSYNEQFF
d_call: -; v_call: TRBV10-1; j_call: TRBJ2-1; cdr3_aa: CASSGQIYNEQFF
d_call: -; v_call: TRBV29-1; j_call: TRBJ1-1; cdr3_aa: CSVWAGSEAFF
d_call: -; v_call: TRBV25-1; j_call: TRBJ1-2; cdr3_aa: CASSSPGERGYTF
d_call: -; v_call: TRBV6-1; j_call: TRBJ2-7; cdr3_aa: CASSEAWPSDEQYF
d_call: -; v_call: TRBV11-2; j_call: TRBJ2-7; cdr3_aa: CASSLLGGRWGEQYF
d_call: -; v_call: TRBV30; j_call: TRBJ2-2; cdr3_aa: CAWSPPANTGELFF
d_call: TRBD2; v_call: TRBV5-4; j_call: TRBJ2-5; cdr3_aa: CASSLGLAGAQETQYF
d_call: -; v_call: TRBV28; j_call: TRBJ1-5; cdr3_aa: CASSSSQPQHF
d_call: TRBD1; v_call: TRBV6-5; j_call: TRBJ1-2; cdr3_aa: CASTKGTVASYTF
d_call: TRBD1; v_call: TRBV5-4; j_call: TRBJ2-1; cdr3_aa: CASSLDPGQGHNEQFF
d_call: -; v_call: TRBV19; j_call: TRBJ1-1; cdr3_aa: CASSEHKKNTEAFF
d_call: TRBD2; v_call: TRBV5-1; j_call: TRBJ2-5; cdr3_aa: CASSFSRTSGGTTNRGETQYF
d_call: TRBD2; v_call: TRBV10-3; j_call: TRBJ2-3; cdr3_aa: CAISPVLAGGTDTQYF
d_call: TRBD2; v_call: TRBV4-1; j_call: TRBJ2-1; cdr3_aa: CASSQDHSGGYEQFF
d_call: -; v_call: TRBV2; j_call: TRBJ2-5; cdr3_aa: CASSELRGEETQYF
d_call: TRBD1; v_call: TRBV27; j_call: TRBJ2-6; cdr3_aa: CASSHSPGTGVISGANVLTF
d_call: -; v_call: TRBV5-4; j_call: TRBJ2-5; cdr3_aa: CASSEDGEETQYF
d_call: -; v_call: TRBV3-1; j_call: TRBJ2-2; cdr3_aa: CASSRGLMNTGELFF
d_call: -; v_call: TRBV11-3; j_call: TRBJ2-2; cdr3_aa: CASSPSSAGDTGELFF
d_call: TRBD2; v_call: TRBV19; j_call: TRBJ2-3; cdr3_aa: CASSVLAGAVDTQYF
d_call: -; v_call: TRBV13; j_call: TRBJ2-4; cdr3_aa: CASSLAPWGLAKNIQYF
d_call: -; v_call: TRBV7-9; j_call: TRBJ2-2; cdr3_aa: CASGRPGELFF
d_call: -; v_call: TRBV6-6; j_call: TRBJ1-4; cdr3_aa: CASSFPTSTNEKLFF
d_call: TRBD2; v_call: TRBV6-5; j_call: TRBJ2-1; cdr3_aa: CASYSPGLAREQFF
d_call: TRBD2; v_call: TRBV20-1; j_call: TRBJ2-7; cdr3_aa: CSARMGGLAGPEQYF
d_call: -; v_call: TRBV19; j_call: TRBJ1-1; cdr3_aa: CASSFGTGPTTEAFF
d_call: TRBD2; v_call: TRBV7-3; j_call: TRBJ2-1; cdr3_aa: CASSRLAGVFNEQFF
d_call: TRBD1; v_call: TRBV20-1; j_call: TRBJ1-6; cdr3_aa: CSARETGDSPLHF